Below, one TCR beta chain is given with its context. Its antigen is not identified. The CDR3 sequence is 14 residues long. In germline, CDR1 is SGHDN, CDR2 FVKESK. The J segment lost 0 bases and the V segment lost 11 bases, leaving 4 bases of the junction unmatched. The data stem from a study of cytomegalovirus exposure and HLA in healthy donors. Both 60 Vbeta primers and 13 Jbeta primers went into the PCR. As originally analysed: Around 10 million of the roughly 77 million unique TCR beta chains counted in a later analysis were shared. Clones were sequenced by immunoSEQ multiplex PCR, and TCRdb holds only the in-frame ones, with some missing. V, J and clone size are taken as reported in that table, and D and trimming were inferred from the DNA itself. The data contain 200,000 to 250,000 clones, approximately 84% of them singletons. Overall study results and limits: A previous analysis found most TCR beta V segments productive roughly 90% or roughly 30% of the time. V- and J-gene trimming of TCR beta was linked (in a later analysis) to a missense DCLRE1C variant. An analysis was carried out at a later point. It showed that HLA-associated TCR beta chains were more clonally expanded than equally common non-associated chains.

This chain joins TRBV14 and TRBJ1-3, with 10 bases lining up with TRBD1. The specimen was PBMCs. The TCR comes from a girl aged 2-10 years in good health and CMV-seronegative. CDR3: CAGQGGSSGNTIYF. The DNA of the CDR3 is TGTGCCGGACAGGGGGGATCCTCTGGAAACACCATATATTTT. The full variable domain, its missing parts supplied by reference TRBV14 and TRBJ1-3, is EAGVTQFPSHSVIEKGQTVTLRCDPISGHDNLYWYRRVMGKEIKFLLHFVKESKQDESGMPNNRFLAERTGGTYSTLKVQPAELEDSGVYFCAGQGGSSGNTIYFGEGSWLTVV.